These T cell receptor beta chains were read from a single sample in a study of post-analysis software for immune sequencing data. TCRdb recomputed calls from the PCR reads with MiXCR, one row per CDR3 protein. Of 700,000 to 900,000 distinct CDR3 sequences listed, about 45% were seen once; the top ten hold around 4.7%. Sequenced input: blood. These receptors were obtained from a girl aged 5 to 17 with multiple sclerosis. Each CDR3 is given without its conserved first and last residue. Each record gives: V gene, CDR3 protein.

TRBV12-3/TRBV12-4,ASSSDRTRADTQY
TRBV9,ASSAQGTGNQPQH
TRBV19,ASSMGGGSYNEQF
TRBV15,ATSRELAAGLLEQY
TRBV29-1,SVTQRRGVRDKQF
TRBV12-3/TRBV12-4,ASSLGLAGPQETQY
TRBV5-1,ASSLAIGRVQETQY
TRBV18,ASSPRAGASYNEQF
TRBV7-9,ASSLPRTGIPYEQY
TRBV24-1,ATGTYADTQY
TRBV2,ASSDPANYGYT
TRBV7-9,ASSATRDRVSNYGYT
TRBV10-3,AISEMLAGGPADTQY
TRBV6-5,ASSDRERPTDTQY
TRBV18,ASCPSGERNTIY
TRBV27,ASRPSGDPYEQY
TRBV20-1,SAKSPGISYEQY
TRBV3-1,ASSQFRQRNTEAF
TRBV7-9,ASTKAGVSISEQF
TRBV6-5,ASSYYVGDTQETQY
TRBV25-1,ASSGGVAGALIYNEQF
TRBV12-3/TRBV12-4,ASSVRPVANEKLF
TRBV7-9,ASSLARWDTQY
TRBV7-2,ASSVVGGANVLT
TRBV6-1,ASSEGLADVSAYNEQF
TRBV10-3,AGGTEETQY
TRBV6-5,ASSYSGGAAEQF
TRBV7-2,ASSFWEQPQH
TRBV20-1,SALGQAGAQY
TRBV12-3/TRBV12-4,ASSFGGSVYEQY
TRBV12-3/TRBV12-4,ASSLGDMGSGVNVLT
TRBV20-1,SASGTGAPTTDTQY
TRBV20-1,SARNEYEQY
TRBV9,ASSVEPIRGNRGEQY
TRBV12-3/TRBV12-4,ASSWEGPTGMNTEAF
TRBV29-1,SVESSQETQY
TRBV28,ASQTRATGLAKNIQY
TRBV27,ASSSFSWDTQY
TRBV28,ASTRPLREQTQY
TRBV29-1,SAGQGVAPNTEAF
TRBV6-1,ASRTAGSTAYNQPQH
TRBV4-1,ASSPLGGVGETQY
TRBV5-5,ASSLRAGGRETQY
TRBV29-1,SVEDGGGEQF
TRBV15,ATSRDISGVETQY